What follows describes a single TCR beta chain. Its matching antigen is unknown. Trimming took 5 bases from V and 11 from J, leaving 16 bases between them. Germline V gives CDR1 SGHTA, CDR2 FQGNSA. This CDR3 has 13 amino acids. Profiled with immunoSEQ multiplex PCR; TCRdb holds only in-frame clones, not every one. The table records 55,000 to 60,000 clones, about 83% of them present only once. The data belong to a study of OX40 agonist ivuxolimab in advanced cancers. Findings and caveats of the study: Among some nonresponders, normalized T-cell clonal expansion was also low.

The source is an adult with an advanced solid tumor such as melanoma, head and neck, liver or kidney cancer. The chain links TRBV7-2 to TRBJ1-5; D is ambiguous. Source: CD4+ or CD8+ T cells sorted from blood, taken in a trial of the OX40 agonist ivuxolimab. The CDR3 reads CASSQDWESAQHF. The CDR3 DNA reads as TGTGCCAGCAGCCAAGATTGGGAATCGGCCCAGCATTTT.